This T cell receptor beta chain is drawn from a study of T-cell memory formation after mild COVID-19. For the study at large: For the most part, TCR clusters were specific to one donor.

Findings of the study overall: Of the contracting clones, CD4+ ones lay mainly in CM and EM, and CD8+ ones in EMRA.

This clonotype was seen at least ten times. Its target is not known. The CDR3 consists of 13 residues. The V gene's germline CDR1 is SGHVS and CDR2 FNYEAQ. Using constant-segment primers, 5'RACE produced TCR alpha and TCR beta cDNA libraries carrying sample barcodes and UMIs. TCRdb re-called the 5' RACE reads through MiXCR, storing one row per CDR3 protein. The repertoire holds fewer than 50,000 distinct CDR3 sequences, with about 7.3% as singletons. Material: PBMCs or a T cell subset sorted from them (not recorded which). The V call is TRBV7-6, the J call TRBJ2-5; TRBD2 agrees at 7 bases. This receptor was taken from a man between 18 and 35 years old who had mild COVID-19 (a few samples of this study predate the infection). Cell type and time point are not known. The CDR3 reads CASGNGGAETQYF. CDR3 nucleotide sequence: TGTGCGAGCGGGAACGGCGGGGCAGAGACCCAGTACTTC.